A selection of T cell receptor beta chains follows, all from one sample in a study of T cell responses to AZD1222 COVID-19 vaccine. Sequenced by immunoSEQ multiplex PCR; TCRdb stores in-frame clones only, minus some. This table has approximately 150,000 clones, 70% to 90% appearing once. The material was peripheral blood, obtained on day 0 of AZD1222 vaccination. The receptors derive from an adult in good health. The CDR3 runs from the conserved cysteine through the conserved F or W. A D gene is named only where the DNA matches it firmly. Some rows have no size entry. The others give once, few or many, or a class for an expanded clone.

>TRBV4-3|few|NA|TRBJ2-7
CASSQEVRYEQYF
TGCGCCAGCAGCCAAGAAGTTCGCTACGAGCAGTACTTC
>TRBV6-6|NA|TRBD1|TRBJ1-4
CASSYEGTGLTLFF
TGTGCCAGCAGTTACGAAGGGACAGGGCTTACTCTGTTTTTT
>TRBV4-3|NA|NA|TRBJ2-7
CASSQDRSYEQYF
TGCGCCAGCAGCCAGGACAGATCCTACGAGCAGTACTTC
>TRBV7-2|NA|TRBD2|TRBJ2-7
CASSLGTSGRRLGYEQYF
TGTGCCAGCAGCTTAGGGACTAGCGGGAGAAGACTGGGCTACGAGCAGTACTTC
>TRBV11-3|NA|NA|TRBJ2-3
CASSFSLTDTQYF
TGTGCCAGCAGCTTTTCCTTGACAGATACGCAGTATTTT
>TRBV2|NA|NA|TRBJ1-5
CASTTDSNQPQHF
TGTGCCAGCACAACAGATAGCAATCAGCCCCAGCATTTT
>TRBV7-2|NA|NA|TRBJ1-6
CASSSTTGLNSPLHF
TGTGCCAGCAGCTCAACCACAGGGCTCAATTCACCCCTCCACTTT
>TRBV28|NA|NA|TRBJ2-7
CASNRPSLRQYF
TGTGCCAGTAACCGTCCCAGCCTCCGGCAGTACTTC
>TRBV6-5|few|NA|TRBJ2-2
CARYNMRVGTGELFF
TGTGCCAGATATAACATGAGGGTTGGCACCGGGGAGCTGTTTTTT
>TRBV12-5|NA|NA|TRBJ2-7
CASGLVPNLYEQYF
TGTGCTAGTGGTTTGGTTCCCAACCTCTACGAGCAGTACTTC
>TRBV10-1|NA|NA|TRBJ2-7
CASSEGTGRYEQYF
TGCGCCAGCAGTGAAGGAACAGGGCGCTACGAGCAGTACTTC
>TRBV9|NA|NA|TRBJ1-3
CASSVEPGASGNTIYF
TGTGCCAGCAGCGTAGAACCGGGGGCAAGTGGAAACACCATATATTTT
>TRBV18|NA|NA|TRBJ2-7
CASSPPARDEQYF
TGTGCCAGCTCACCACCGGCCAGGGACGAGCAGTACTTC
>TRBV7-8|NA|NA|TRBJ2-7
CASSATSYEQYF
TGTGCCAGCAGCGCGACAAGTTACGAGCAGTACTTC
>TRBV7-9|once|NA|TRBJ2-7
CASSPGTLLYEQYF
TGTGCCAGCAGTCCCGGGACACTCCTCTACGAGCAGTACTTC
>TRBV7-3|few|NA|TRBJ2-2
CASSNQPARVLSTGELFF
TGTGCCAGCAGCAATCAACCTGCAAGGGTTTTATCTACCGGGGAGCTGTTTTTT